The 23 T cell receptor beta chains below come from one sample, sequenced in a study of blood T cell repertoires in COVID-19. Sequenced by immunoSEQ multiplex PCR; TCRdb stores in-frame clones only, minus some. Here the sample spans about 230,000 clones, under 90% being singletons. Source material: PBMCs or T cells enriched from blood (not recorded which). These receptors all stem from a man in his sixties who had recovered from COVID-19.

The chain has TRBV29-1 and TRBJ2-3, with 14 positions matching TRBD2. There are 17 residues in the CDR3. Germline V CDR1 and CDR2: SQVTM, ANQGSEA. V was clipped by 7 bases and J by 0 bases; unmatched bases: 9. The CDR3 DNA reads TGCAGCGCGCCGGGACTAGCGGGGGAGGGGAGCACAGATACGCAGTATTTT. As protein: CSAPGLAGEGSTDTQYF.

J is TRBJ1-4 and V is TRBV4-3; D gene ambiguous. V was clipped by 0 bases and J by 4 bases, with 9 bases between them. CDR3 size: 15 residues. Germline values: CDR1 LGHNA, CDR2 YSLEER. The CDR3 region is CASSQDQRFNEKLFF. DNA for the CDR3: TGCGCCAGCAGCCAAGATCAACGGTTTAATGAAAAACTGTTTTTT.

V gene TRBV5-5 combines with J gene TRBJ2-1, with D tentatively TRBD2 (5 bases). Germline V gene lookup returns CDR1 SGHKS and CDR2 YYEKEE (reference sequence). This CDR3 is built from 14 residues. The germline V and J ends were trimmed by 4 bases and 6 bases, with 14 bases remaining between them. DNA of the CDR3: TGTGCCAGCAGCCAACCGACGGGGATCAATGAGCAGTTCTTC. This sequence encodes CASSQPTGINEQFF. The whole variable domain, filled in from reference TRBV5-5 and TRBJ2-1, reads DAGVTQSPTHLIKTRGQQVTLRCSPISGHKSVSWYQQVLGQGPQFIFQYYEKEERGRGNFPDRFSARQFPNYSSELNVNALLLGDSALYLCASSQPTGINEQFFGPGTRLTVL.

The CDR3 DNA follows: TGTGCCAGCAGCTTAGATGGGGGCACGTACACTGAAGCTTTCTTT. It specifies CASSLDGGTYTEAFF. This chain joins TRBV7-9 and TRBJ1-1, with TRBD1 as a possible D gene (6 bases). The CDR3 consists of 15 residues. Deletions cut 1 base from V and 3 bases from J, with 12 bases between. CDR1 and CDR2 (germline): SEHNR, FQNEAQ (reference sequence).

This clone showed up just once. The chain is built from TRBV5-5 and TRBJ1-5; D ambiguous. V was pared by 1 base and J by 2 bases, with 10 bases between. CDR3 length: 15 residues. In germline, CDR1 is SGHKS, CDR2 YYEKEE (reference sequence). The CDR3 here is CASSLRADGNQPQHF. The CDR3, as DNA: TGTGCCAGCAGCTTGCGAGCGGACGGCAATCAGCCCCAGCATTTT.

The chain has TRBV24-1 and TRBJ2-1; tentatively, D is TRBD2 (7 bases). CDR1 is KGHDR and CDR2 is SFDVKD in the germline V gene. The V end was cut by 7 bases, the J end by 1 base, with 13 bases between. CDR3 length equals 15 residues. The CDR3 DNA follows: TGTGCCACCAGCCGCGGGGGCCCTTCCTACAATGAGCAGTTCTTC. This sequence encodes CATSRGGPSYNEQFF.

The rearrangement uses TRBV5-1 and TRBJ2-1; tentative D call: TRBD2 (6 bases). CDR1 is SGHRS and CDR2 is YFSETQ in the germline V gene. Trimming shortened V by 3 bases and J by 10 bases, and 17 bases separated the two germline ends. The CDR3 is 14 amino acids. For the CDR3, the DNA is TGCGCCAGCAGCTCTAGGGACTTCGAGGGGGAGCAGTTCTTC. Protein product: CASSSRDFEGEQFF.

V is TRBV24-1 and J is TRBJ2-2, with 11 bases matching TRBD1. V was clipped by 9 bases and J by 4 bases; unmatched bases: 12. Germline V gene lookup returns CDR1 KGHDR and CDR2 SFDVKD. CDR3 length: 17 residues. CDR3 DNA: TGTGCCACCGGGGGACAGGGGGGCACCATAACCACCGGGGAGCTGTTTTTT. This translates into CATGGQGGTITTGELFF.

The chain couples TRBV19 to TRBJ1-1; no clear D gene. The V gene lost 6 bases and the J gene lost 1 base, with 12 bases spanning the gap. The germline V gene encodes CDR1 LNHDA and CDR2 SQIVND (reference sequence). The CDR3 extends over 14 amino acids. The CDR3 here is CASRWAGKNTEAFF. As DNA, the CDR3 is TGTGCCAGTAGGTGGGCAGGCAAGAACACTGAAGCTTTCTTT.

This clone was seen once. The rearrangement joins TRBV19 to TRBJ2-7, with TRBD1 matching over 9 bases. V lost 6 bases, J lost 6 bases, and 9 bases stayed unmatched. From germline, CDR1 is LNHDA and CDR2 SQIVND (reference sequence). The CDR3 totals 14 residues. CDR3 in amino acids: CASSPGQGSREQYF. DNA of the CDR3: TGTGCCAGTAGCCCGGGACAGGGATCCCGCGAGCAGTACTTC.

The V gene is TRBV5-8, the J gene TRBJ2-3; D might be TRBD2 (6 bases). The CDR3 has 15 amino acids. Germline CDR1 is SGHTS and CDR2 is YDEGEE. Deletions cut 2 bases from V and 1 base from J, with 11 bases between. CDR3: CASSFSLARTDTQYF. CDR3 in DNA: TGTGCCAGCAGCTTTAGTCTAGCGCGCACAGATACGCAGTATTTT.

The table lists this clone with a few counts. In DNA form, the CDR3 reads TGTGCCAGCAGCACCCTAAGGGGGCCCGGGGAGCTGTTTTTT. This sequence encodes CASSTLRGPGELFF. The rearrangement joins TRBV11-2 to TRBJ2-2; 7 positions agree with TRBD1. The CDR3 runs to 14 residues. Germline V gives CDR1 SGHAT, CDR2 FQNNGV. Trimming cost V 5 bases and J 6 bases; bases outside gene matches: 6.

The chain recombines TRBV10-3 with TRBJ1-5; D call uncertain. CDR3 length equals 13 residues. The V and J ends lost 3 bases and 6 bases respectively, with 9 bases between them. The germline gives CDR1 ENHRY, CDR2 SYGVKD. The CDR3 DNA sequence: TGTGCCATCAGTGATGGAGCGGGTCAGCCCCAGCATTTT. This sequence encodes CAISDGAGQPQHF.

This chain connects TRBV24-1 to TRBJ2-2, with D possibly matching TRBD1 (5 bases). Germline lookup yields CDR1 KGHDR and CDR2 SFDVKD. Trimming removed 6 bases from V and 7 bases from J, with 14 bases in between. The CDR3 runs 14 residues. Here the CDR3 DNA reads TGTGCCACCAGTCTTCAGGGTTCTGGCGGGGAGCTGTTTTTT. Protein: CATSLQGSGGELFF.

V and J are TRBV9 and TRBJ2-1, with 9 bases lining up with TRBD2. The V segment lost 2 bases and the J segment 7 bases; nucleotides outside the gene matches: 7. This CDR3 is 15 amino acids long. Germline V gene lookup returns CDR1 SGDLS and CDR2 YYNGEE. This CDR3 is CASSVRLAARNEQFF. As DNA, the CDR3 is TGTGCCAGCAGCGTCCGACTAGCGGCACGTAATGAGCAGTTCTTC. Based on the CDR3 plus reference TRBV9 and TRBJ2-1, the full variable domain is DSGVTQTPKHLITATGQRVTLRCSPRSGDLSVYWYQQSLDQGLQFLIQYYNGEERAKGNILERFSAQQFPDLHSELNLSSLELGDSALYFCASSVRLAARNEQFFGPGTRLTVL.

The chain combines TRBV3-1 (or the pseudogene TRBV3-2) with TRBJ1-2; 9 bases agree with TRBD1. This CDR3 is 16 amino acids long. Germline values: CDR1 LGHDT, CDR2 YNNKEL (reference sequence). The ends lost 4 bases at V and 8 bases at J; junction bases unmatched: 14. The CDR3 is CASSPVPGQGSEGYTF. The DNA for the CDR3 is TGTGCCAGCAGCCCGGTCCCGGGACAGGGATCGGAAGGCTACACCTTC.

The chain carries TRBV7-2 and TRBJ1-3, with D perhaps TRBD1 (6 bases). Trimming removed 1 base at V and 2 bases at J, with 12 bases between. CDR3 length: 16 residues. CDR1 is SGHTA, CDR2 FQGNSA, per germline. CDR3 sequence (DNA): TGTGCCAGCAGCTTAGGTCAGGGGTTGACTGGAAACACCATATATTTT. Translated: CASSLGQGLTGNTIYF. The whole variable domain, filled in from reference TRBV7-2 and TRBJ1-3, reads GAGVSQSPSNKVTEKGKDVELRCDPISGHTALYWYRQSLGQGLEFLIYFQGNSAPDKSGLPSDRFSAERTGGSVSTLTIQRTQQEDSAVYLCASSLGQGLTGNTIYFGEGSWLTVV.

This chain uses TRBV5-4 with TRBJ2-7; D possibly corresponds to TRBD2 (5 bases). The CDR3 consists of 16 residues. Germline values: CDR1 SGHNT, CDR2 YYREEE (reference sequence). Trimming stripped 2 bases from V and 1 base from J, with 16 bases between. The DNA of the CDR3 is TGTGCCAGCAGCTTCCTCGCCGGAGAGCGGTCCTACGAGCAGTACTTC. Its protein product is CASSFLAGERSYEQYF. Combining the CDR3 with reference TRBV5-4 and TRBJ2-7 gives the whole variable domain ETGVTQSPTHLIKTRGQQVTLRCSSQSGHNTVSWYQQALGQGPQFIFQYYREEENGRGNFPPRFSGLQFPNYSSELNVNALELDDSALYLCASSFLAGERSYEQYFGPGTRLTVT.

The V gene is TRBV7-2, the J gene TRBJ2-6; D gene unclear. Deletions cut 4 bases from V and 2 bases from J, with 9 bases between. Germline CDR1 SGHTA, CDR2 FQGNSA. This CDR3 has 15 amino acids. The CDR3 protein is CASSSPPAGANVLTF. The CDR3 DNA follows: TGTGCCAGCAGCTCACCGCCGGCTGGGGCCAACGTCCTGACTTTC.

The chain links TRBV3-1 (or the pseudogene TRBV3-2) to TRBJ2-7; perhaps TRBD2 as D (5 bases). V lost 0 bases and J lost 12, with 15 bases in between. The CDR3 is made up of 13 amino acids. CDR1 LGHDT and CDR2 YNNKEL come from the germline V gene (reference sequence). Here the CDR3 reads CASSQDPTTSRYF. The CDR3 bases are TGTGCCAGCAGCCAAGATCCCACTACTAGTCGGTACTTC.

The J gene is TRBJ2-3, the V gene TRBV9; 8 nucleotides align to TRBD2. CDR3 length: 15 residues. Trimming at V came to 0 bases and at J to 4 bases, leaving 4 bases not matched to a gene. CDR1 and CDR2 from the germline V gene are SGDLS and YYNGEE. The CDR3 region is CASSVGNGGADTQYF. The CDR3 bases are TGTGCCAGCAGCGTAGGGAACGGGGGGGCAGATACGCAGTATTTT.

CDR3: CASSQDRRLGGQPQHF. CDR3 nucleotide sequence: TGCGCCAGCAGCCAGGATAGACGCCTGGGAGGTCAGCCCCAGCATTTT. The J gene is TRBJ1-5, the V gene TRBV4-3; D is unresolved. The V end was cut by 3 bases, the J end by 6 bases, with 18 bases between. The CDR3 has 16 residues. Germline CDR1 is LGHNA and CDR2 is YSLEER.

V is TRBV19 and J is TRBJ1-5; TRBD1 is a possible D gene (6 bases). The V end was cut by 4 bases, the J end by 0 bases, with 10 bases between. The CDR3 has 15 amino acids. Germline loops: CDR1 LNHDA, CDR2 SQIVND (reference sequence). The CDR3 is CASSRQVYSNQPQHF. The CDR3, as DNA: TGTGCCAGTAGTAGACAGGTTTATAGCAATCAGCCCCAGCATTTT.